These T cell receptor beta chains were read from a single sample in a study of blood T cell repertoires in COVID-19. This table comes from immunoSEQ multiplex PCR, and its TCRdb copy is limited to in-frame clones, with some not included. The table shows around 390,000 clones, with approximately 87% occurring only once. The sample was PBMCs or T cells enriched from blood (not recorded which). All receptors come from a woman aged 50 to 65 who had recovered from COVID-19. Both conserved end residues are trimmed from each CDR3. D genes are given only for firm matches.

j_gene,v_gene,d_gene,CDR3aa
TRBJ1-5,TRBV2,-,ASSEQQGRGQPQH
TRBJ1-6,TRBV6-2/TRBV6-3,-,ASSDTDSPLH
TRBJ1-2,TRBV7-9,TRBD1,ASSNRPGQGSNYGYT
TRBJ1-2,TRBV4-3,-,ASSQDRGANYGYT
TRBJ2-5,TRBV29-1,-,SVVGRVGETQY
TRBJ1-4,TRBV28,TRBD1,ASSLETGMILF
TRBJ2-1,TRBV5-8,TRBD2,ASSLFRGLAVNEQF
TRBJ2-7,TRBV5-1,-,ASSLAGKYEQY
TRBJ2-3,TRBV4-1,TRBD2,ASSPTSRGADTQY
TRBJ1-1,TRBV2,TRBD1,ASRAGGGKNSEAF
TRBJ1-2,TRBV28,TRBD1,ASSSATGRGYT
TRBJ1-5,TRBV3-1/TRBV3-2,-,ASSKYSNQPQH
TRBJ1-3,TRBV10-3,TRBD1,ATASGQGQKNTIY
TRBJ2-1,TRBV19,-,ASNDGGLGYNEQF